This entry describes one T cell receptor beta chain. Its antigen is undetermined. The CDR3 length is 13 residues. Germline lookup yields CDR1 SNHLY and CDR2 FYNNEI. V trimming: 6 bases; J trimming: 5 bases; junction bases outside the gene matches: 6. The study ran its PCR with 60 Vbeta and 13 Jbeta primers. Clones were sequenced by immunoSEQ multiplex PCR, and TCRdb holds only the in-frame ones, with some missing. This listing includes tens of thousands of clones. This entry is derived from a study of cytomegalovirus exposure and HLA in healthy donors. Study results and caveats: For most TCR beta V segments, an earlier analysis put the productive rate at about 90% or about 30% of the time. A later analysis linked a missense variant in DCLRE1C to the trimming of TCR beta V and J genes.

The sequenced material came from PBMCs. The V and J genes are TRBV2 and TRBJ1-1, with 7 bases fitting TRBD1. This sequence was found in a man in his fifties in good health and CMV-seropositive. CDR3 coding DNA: TGTGCCAGCAGCGCGACAGGGAATACTGAAGCTTTCTTT. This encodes CASSATGNTEAFF.